Following are 11 T cell receptor beta chains from one sample sequenced in a study of T cells after yellow fever vaccination. One entry per CDR3 protein results from TCRdb running MiXCR on the 5' RACE reads. Of 300,000 or so distinct CDR3 sequences in the sample, 7.5% to 9% are singletons; the top ten hold about 3%. Sequences were derived from CD4+ T cells sorted from PBMCs, sampled 5 days after the yellow fever booster vaccination. The receptors stem from a young man who received the YFV17D yellow fever vaccine.

This clonotype appeared a few times. The CDR3 sequence is CASSPTRQNTGELFF. The CDR3 DNA reads as TGTGCCAGCAGCCCCACCCGACAAAACACCGGGGAGCTGTTTTTT. This chain connects TRBV7-2 to TRBJ2-2; D gene unclear. Between the trimmed V and J ends, which lost 5 bases and 2 bases, there was a span of 12 bases. Looked up from germline, CDR1 is SGHTA and CDR2 is FQGNSA. The CDR3 covers 15 residues.

This clonotype was detected many times. The V call is TRBV7-8, the J call TRBJ2-1; D call uncertain. This CDR3 contains 13 residues. Deletions cut 6 bases from V and 4 bases from J, with 10 bases between. Germline values: CDR1 SGHVS, CDR2 FQNEAQ. CDR3 residues: CASSMAVYNEQFF. In nucleotides, the CDR3 is TGTGCCAGCAGTATGGCGGTGTACAATGAGCAGTTCTTC.

The gene calls are TRBV10-3 and TRBJ1-2, with D unclear. The V and J ends lost 0 bases and 8 bases respectively, with 4 bases between them. CDR3 size: 11 residues. Per the germline V gene, CDR1 is ENHRY and CDR2 is SYGVKD. CDR3 protein: CAISESMGYTF. CDR3 in DNA: TGTGCCATCAGTGAGTCAATGGGCTACACCTTC.

DNA for the CDR3: TGCAGTGCTAGTGCGACGGCAAGATCACCCCTCCACTTT. This translates into CSASATARSPLHF. V gene TRBV20-1 combines with J gene TRBJ1-6; D gene ambiguous. V was cut by 3 bases and J by 10 bases, with 13 bases left in between. The CDR3 loop spans 13 amino acids. Germline-derived CDR1 and CDR2 are DFQATT and SNEGSKA (reference sequence).

This clonotype was detected only a few times. The chain couples TRBV5-1 to TRBJ2-5; 11 bases line up with TRBD2. The germline gives CDR1 SGHRS, CDR2 YFSETQ. The CDR3 is 14 residues long. Unmatched junction bases numbered 5, after V lost 7 bases and J lost 3 bases. The CDR3 is CASAPGLAEETQYF. CDR3 in DNA: TGCGCCAGCGCCCCGGGACTAGCGGAAGAGACCCAGTACTTC.

The chain joins TRBV29-1 to TRBJ1-1; 7 nucleotides align to TRBD1. With V trimmed by 6 bases and J by 6 bases, 7 bases remained unmatched. Germline CDR1 and CDR2: SQVTM and ANQGSEA. The CDR3 consists of 12 residues. DNA for the CDR3: TGCAGCGTGGACAGGTACCTGGCTGAAGCTTTCTTT. Translating gives CSVDRYLAEAFF.

The gene calls are TRBV20-1 and TRBJ2-5, with D hard to call. CDR3 length equals 10 residues. The V gene's germline CDR1 is DFQATT and CDR2 SNEGSKA (reference sequence). Trimming stripped 5 bases from V and 5 bases from J, with 6 bases between. CDR3: CSAWVETQYF. DNA for the CDR3: TGCAGTGCTTGGGTGGAGACCCAGTACTTC.

The chain combines TRBV10-3 with TRBJ1-1; D is possibly TRBD1 (6 bases). V was shortened by 11 bases and J by 0 bases, with 19 bases between the two germline ends. CDR3 length: 15 amino acids. CDR1 is ENHRY, CDR2 SYGVKD, per germline. The CDR3 DNA reads TGTGCCTCCACGGGACATGGTGTCATGAACACTGAAGCTTTCTTT. Translated: CASTGHGVMNTEAFF.

The genes are TRBV4-1 and TRBJ2-1; 10 bases map to TRBD1. The V gene end was trimmed by 4 bases and the J gene end by 6 bases; junction bases not matched to a gene: 6. The CDR3 loop spans 15 amino acids. Germline loops: CDR1 MGHRA, CDR2 YSYEKL. The CDR3 is CASSPPTGGINEQFF. CDR3 in DNA: TGCGCCAGCAGCCCCCCGACAGGGGGCATCAATGAGCAGTTCTTC.

The table lists this clonotype with a few counts. V is TRBV12-3 or TRBV12-4 and J is TRBJ2-2; 9 bases map to TRBD2. This CDR3 spans 15 amino acids. V dropped 1 base and J dropped 7; count of bases not matched to a gene: 4. The CDR3 here is CASSLVLAGHGELFF. The DNA of the CDR3 is TGTGCCAGCAGTTTAGTCCTAGCGGGGCACGGGGAGCTGTTTTTT.

This chain joins TRBV6-2 or TRBV6-3 and TRBJ2-1; D perhaps matches TRBD2 (6 bases). CDR1 MNHEY and CDR2 SVGEGT come from the germline V gene. The V gene lost 2 bases and the J gene lost 9 bases, with 20 bases spanning the gap. CDR3 length: 16 amino acids. CDR3 bases: TGTGCCAGCAGTTACGGCGGGACTTACCCCGGAGGTGAGCAGTTCTTC. Protein sequence: CASSYGGTYPGGEQFF.